Reported below is one T cell receptor (beta chain). Its antigen is currently unknown. Quantitative 5'-RACE with molecular barcodes generated TCR beta libraries. TCRdb processed the 5' RACE reads anew with MiXCR; each CDR3 protein has one entry. Among about 360,000 distinct CDR3 sequences, approximately 15% were seen once, and the ten largest hold 1.1%. Trimming removed 1 base at V and 2 bases at J, with 12 bases between. The CDR3 loop spans 15 amino acids. Germline values: CDR1 LGHNT, CDR2 FRNRAP. This sample is drawn from a study of CD8 T cells in ankylosing spondylitis. Overall study results and limits: Peripheral blood held disease-linked clones only at relatively low frequency, and these were CD8+.

V gene TRBV12-5 combines with J gene TRBJ2-7, with D perhaps matching TRBD1 (5 bases). The TCR sequence derives from a male donor with ankylosing spondylitis or in good health (not recorded which). Sample: blood, either unsorted or a sorted T cell fraction (not recorded which). This CDR3 is CASGLAETATYEQYF. CDR3 bases: TGTGCTAGTGGTTTGGCGGAGACAGCTACCTACGAGCAGTACTTC.